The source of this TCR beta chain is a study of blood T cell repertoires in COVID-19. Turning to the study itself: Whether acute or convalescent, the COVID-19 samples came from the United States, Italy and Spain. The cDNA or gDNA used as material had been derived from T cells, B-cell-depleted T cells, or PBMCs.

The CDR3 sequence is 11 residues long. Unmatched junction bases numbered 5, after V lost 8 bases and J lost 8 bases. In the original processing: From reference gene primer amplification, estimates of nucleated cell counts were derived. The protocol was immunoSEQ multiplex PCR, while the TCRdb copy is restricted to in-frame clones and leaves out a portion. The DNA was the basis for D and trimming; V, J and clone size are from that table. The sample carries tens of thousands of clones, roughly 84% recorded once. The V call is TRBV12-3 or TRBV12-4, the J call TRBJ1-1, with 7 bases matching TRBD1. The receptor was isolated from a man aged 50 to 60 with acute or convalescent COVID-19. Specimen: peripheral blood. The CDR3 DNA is TGTGCCAGCCGCCGACAGGGAGAAGCTTTCTTT. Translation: CASRRQGEAFF.